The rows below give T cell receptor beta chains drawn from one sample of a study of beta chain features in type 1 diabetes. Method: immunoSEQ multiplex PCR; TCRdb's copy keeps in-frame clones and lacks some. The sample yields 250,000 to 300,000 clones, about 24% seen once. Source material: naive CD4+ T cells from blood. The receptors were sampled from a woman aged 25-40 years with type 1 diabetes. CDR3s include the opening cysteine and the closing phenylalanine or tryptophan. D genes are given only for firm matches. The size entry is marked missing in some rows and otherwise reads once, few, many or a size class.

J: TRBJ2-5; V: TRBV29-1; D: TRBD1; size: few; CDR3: CSVVRGNQETQYF; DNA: TGCAGCGTCGTCAGGGGGAATCAAGAGACCCAGTACTTC
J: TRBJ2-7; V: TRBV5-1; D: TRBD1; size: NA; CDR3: CASSQGQSFYEQYF; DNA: TGCGCCAGCAGCCAGGGACAGTCGTTCTACGAGCAGTACTTC
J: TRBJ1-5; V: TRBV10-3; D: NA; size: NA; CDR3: CAISGGGKQPQHF; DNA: TGTGCCATCAGTGGGGGGGGCAAACAGCCCCAGCATTTT
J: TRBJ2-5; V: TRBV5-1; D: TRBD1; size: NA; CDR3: CASSSGTEETQYF; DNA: TGCGCCAGCAGCTCCGGGACAGAAGAGACCCAGTACTTC
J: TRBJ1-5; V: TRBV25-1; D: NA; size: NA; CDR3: CASSVGNQPQHF; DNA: TGTGCCAGCAGTGTCGGCAATCAGCCCCAGCATTTT
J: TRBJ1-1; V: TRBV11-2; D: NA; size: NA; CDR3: CASSLEEGTEAFF; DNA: TGTGCCAGCAGCTTAGAGGAGGGGACTGAAGCTTTCTTT
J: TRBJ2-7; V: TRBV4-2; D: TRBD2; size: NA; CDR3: CASSHRTSGNFEQYF; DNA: TGTGCCAGCAGCCATAGGACTAGCGGGAACTTCGAGCAGTACTTC
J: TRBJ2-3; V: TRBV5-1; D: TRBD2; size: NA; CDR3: CASSTGLAGTDTQYF; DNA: TGCGCCAGCAGCACCGGACTAGCGGGCACAGATACGCAGTATTTT
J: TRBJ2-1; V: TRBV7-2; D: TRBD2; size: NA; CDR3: CASSSQRESYNEQFF; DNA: TGTGCCAGCAGCTCCCAGCGGGAATCCTACAATGAGCAGTTCTTC
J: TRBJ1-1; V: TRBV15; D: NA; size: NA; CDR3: CATSRDLAGRTEAFF; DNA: TGTGCCACCAGCAGAGATCTGGCAGGGCGCACTGAAGCTTTCTTT
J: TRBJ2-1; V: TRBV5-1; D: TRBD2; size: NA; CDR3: CASSRSSGAGVSYNEQFF; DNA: TGCGCCAGCAGCAGGAGCTCGGGAGCGGGAGTCTCCTACAATGAGCAGTTCTTC
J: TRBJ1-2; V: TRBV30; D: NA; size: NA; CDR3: CAWSGVVYGYTF; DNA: TGTGCCTGGAGTGGAGTTGTCTATGGCTACACCTTC
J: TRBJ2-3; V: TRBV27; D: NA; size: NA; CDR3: CASSLSRPHGGDTQYF; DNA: TGTGCCAGCAGTTTATCCAGACCCCATGGCGGGGATACGCAGTATTTT
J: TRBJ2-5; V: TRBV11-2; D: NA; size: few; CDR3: CASSTVQGSETQYF; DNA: TGTGCCAGCAGCACCGTACAGGGCTCGGAGACCCAGTACTTC
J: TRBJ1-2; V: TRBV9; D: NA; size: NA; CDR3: CASSVDTGAANYGYTF; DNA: TGTGCCAGCAGCGTGGATACTGGGGCAGCTAACTATGGCTACACCTTC
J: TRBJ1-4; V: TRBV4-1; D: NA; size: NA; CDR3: CASSQGRVREKLFF; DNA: TGCGCCAGCAGCCAAGGCAGGGTACGTGAAAAACTGTTTTTT
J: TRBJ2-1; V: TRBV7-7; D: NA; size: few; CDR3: CASSLLRYNEQFF; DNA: TGTGCTAGCAGCTTACTACGTTACAATGAGCAGTTCTTC
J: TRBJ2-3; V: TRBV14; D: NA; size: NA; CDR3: CASSQFEAADTQYF; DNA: TGTGCCAGCAGCCAATTTGAGGCGGCAGATACGCAGTATTTT
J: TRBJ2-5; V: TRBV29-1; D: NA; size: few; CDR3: CSVESRDQETQYF; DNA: TGCAGCGTTGAATCCAGGGACCAAGAGACCCAGTACTTC
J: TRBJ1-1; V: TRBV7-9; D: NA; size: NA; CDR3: CASSFMVGLAFF; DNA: TGTGCCAGCAGCTTCATGGTCGGGTTGGCTTTCTTT
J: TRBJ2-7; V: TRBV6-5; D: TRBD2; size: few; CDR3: CASSYSAGVPTYEQYF; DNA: TGTGCCAGCAGTTACTCCGCGGGAGTGCCAACCTACGAGCAGTACTTC
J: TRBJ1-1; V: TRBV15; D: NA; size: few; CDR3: CATSRDGRTDNTEAFF; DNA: TGTGCCACCAGCAGAGATGGAAGGACAGACAACACTGAAGCTTTCTTT
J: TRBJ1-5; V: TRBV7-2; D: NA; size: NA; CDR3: CASSLWVGSNQPQHF; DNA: TGTGCCAGCAGCTTATGGGTAGGGAGTAATCAGCCCCAGCATTTT
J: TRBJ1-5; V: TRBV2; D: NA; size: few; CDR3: CASGRQFYSNQPQHF; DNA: TGTGCCAGCGGTCGACAGTTTTATAGCAATCAGCCCCAGCATTTT
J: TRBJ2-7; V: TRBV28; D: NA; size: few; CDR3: CASRRGIPSLVYEQYF; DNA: TGTGCCAGCAGGAGGGGGATTCCAAGCCTCGTCTACGAGCAGTACTTC
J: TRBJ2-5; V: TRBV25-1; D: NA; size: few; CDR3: CASSDWQGETQYF; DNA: TGTGCCAGCAGTGATTGGCAGGGGGAGACCCAGTACTTC
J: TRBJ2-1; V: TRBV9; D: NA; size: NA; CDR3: CASSVGTVYNEQFF; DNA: TGTGCCAGCAGCGTAGGGACAGTCTACAATGAGCAGTTCTTC
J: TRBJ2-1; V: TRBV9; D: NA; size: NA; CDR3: CASSVAHYNEQFF; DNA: TGTGCCAGCAGCGTAGCCCACTACAATGAGCAGTTCTTC
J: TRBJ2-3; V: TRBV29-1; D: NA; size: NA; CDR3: CSVEGPASTDTQYF; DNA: TGCAGCGTTGAAGGGCCCGCTAGCACAGATACGCAGTATTTT
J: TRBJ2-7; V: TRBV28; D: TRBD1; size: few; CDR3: CASSLAQGVGQYF; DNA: TGTGCCAGCAGTTTAGCCCAGGGGGTGGGGCAGTACTTC
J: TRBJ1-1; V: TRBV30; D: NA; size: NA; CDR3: CAWSVFTEAFF; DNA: TGTGCCTGGAGCGTTTTCACTGAAGCTTTCTTT
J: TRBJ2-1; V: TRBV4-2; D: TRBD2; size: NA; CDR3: CASSQDQPLAGGSNEQFF; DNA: TGTGCCAGCAGCCAAGATCAGCCTCTAGCGGGAGGGTCCAATGAGCAGTTCTTC
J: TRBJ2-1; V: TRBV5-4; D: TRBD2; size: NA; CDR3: CASSLADGRARNEQFF; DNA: TGTGCCAGCAGCTTGGCCGACGGGAGGGCCCGGAATGAGCAGTTCTTC
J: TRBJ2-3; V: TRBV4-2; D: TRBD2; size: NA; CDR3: CASSQPYRGRGDTQYF; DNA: TGTGCCAGCAGCCAACCTTACCGCGGGAGGGGGGATACGCAGTATTTT
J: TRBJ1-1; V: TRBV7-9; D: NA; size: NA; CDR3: CASRATVNTEAFF; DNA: TGTGCCAGCAGGGCTACAGTGAACACTGAAGCTTTCTTT
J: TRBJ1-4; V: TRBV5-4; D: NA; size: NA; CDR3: CASSLAGGGGRGKLFF; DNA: TGTGCCAGCAGCTTGGCCGGAGGAGGAGGCCGGGGAAAACTGTTTTTT
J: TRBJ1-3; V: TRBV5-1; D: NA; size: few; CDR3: CASSTDRPGNTIYF; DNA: TGCGCCAGCAGCACAGACAGACCTGGAAACACCATATATTTT
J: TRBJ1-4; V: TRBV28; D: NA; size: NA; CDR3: CASSLSQGREKLFF; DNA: TGTGCCAGCAGTTTATCTCAGGGTCGGGAAAAACTGTTTTTT
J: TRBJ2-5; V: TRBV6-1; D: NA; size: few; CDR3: CASSLKETQYF; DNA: TGTGCCAGCAGCCTAAAAGAGACCCAGTACTTC
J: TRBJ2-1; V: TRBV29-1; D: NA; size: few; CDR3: CSVLADHYNEQFF; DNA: TGCAGCGTGTTAGCGGACCATTACAATGAGCAGTTCTTC
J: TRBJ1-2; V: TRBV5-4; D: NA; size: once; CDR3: CASSPPGAGGSYGYTF; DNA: TGTGCCAGCAGCCCCCCAGGAGCGGGGGGGTCCTATGGCTACACCTTC
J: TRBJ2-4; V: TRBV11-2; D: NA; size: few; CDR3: CASSVTGTSNIQYF; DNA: TGTGCCAGCAGCGTAACCGGGACATCTAACATTCAGTACTTC
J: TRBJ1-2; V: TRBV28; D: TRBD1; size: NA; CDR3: CASSRDSDYGYTF; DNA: TGTGCCAGCAGCCGGGACAGCGACTATGGCTACACCTTC
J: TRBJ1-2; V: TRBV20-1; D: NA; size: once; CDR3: CSARGRTDPIF; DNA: TGCAGTGCTAGAGGGAGGACTGATCCGATCTTC
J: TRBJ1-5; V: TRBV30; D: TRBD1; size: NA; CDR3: CAWSVGTGGQPQHF; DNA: TGTGCCTGGAGTGTGGGGACAGGGGGGCAGCCCCAGCATTTT
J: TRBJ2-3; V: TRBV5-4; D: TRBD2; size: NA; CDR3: CALRDGGLASTDTQYF; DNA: TGTGCCCTCCGTGACGGGGGACTAGCCAGCACAGATACGCAGTATTTT
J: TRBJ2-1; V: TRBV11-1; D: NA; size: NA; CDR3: CASSLARYNEQFF; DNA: TGTGCCAGCAGCTTAGCGAGGTACAATGAGCAGTTCTTC
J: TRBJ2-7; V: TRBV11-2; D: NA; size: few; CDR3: CASTLRTAYEQYF; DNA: TGTGCCAGCACACTTCGGACAGCCTACGAGCAGTACTTC
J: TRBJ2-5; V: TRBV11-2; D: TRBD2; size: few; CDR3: CASSPQTSGNQETQYF; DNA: TGTGCCAGCAGCCCACAGACTAGCGGGAACCAAGAGACCCAGTACTTC
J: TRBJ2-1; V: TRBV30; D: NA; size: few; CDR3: CARRGTTYNEQFF; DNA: TGTGCCCGAAGGGGAACGACCTACAATGAGCAGTTCTTC
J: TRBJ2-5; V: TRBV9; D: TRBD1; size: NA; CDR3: CASSAQGQGIETQYF; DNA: TGTGCCAGCAGCGCTCAGGGACAGGGAATCGAGACCCAGTACTTC
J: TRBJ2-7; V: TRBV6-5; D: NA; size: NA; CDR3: CASRREGRGVREQYF; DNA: TGTGCCAGCCGCCGCGAGGGGCGGGGAGTGAGAGAGCAGTACTTC
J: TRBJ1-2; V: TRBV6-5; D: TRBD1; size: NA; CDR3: CASSYSGQGPYGYTF; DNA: TGTGCCAGCAGTTACTCGGGACAGGGCCCCTATGGCTACACCTTC
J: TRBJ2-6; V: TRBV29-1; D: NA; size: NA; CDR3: CSVGPGGLPSGANVLTF; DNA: TGCAGCGTTGGACCAGGGGGGCTACCCTCTGGGGCCAACGTCCTGACTTTC
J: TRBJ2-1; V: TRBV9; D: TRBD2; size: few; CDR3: CASSAGLAGVNEQFF; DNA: TGTGCCAGCAGCGCCGGACTAGCGGGAGTCAATGAGCAGTTCTTC
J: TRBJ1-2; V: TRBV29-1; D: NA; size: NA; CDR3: CSVEGPNRVGYTF; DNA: TGCAGCGTTGAAGGCCCCAACAGGGTTGGCTACACCTTC
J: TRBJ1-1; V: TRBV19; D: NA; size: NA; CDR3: CASSITREGPNTEAFF; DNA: TGTGCCAGTAGTATTACGAGGGAGGGGCCGAACACTGAAGCTTTCTTT